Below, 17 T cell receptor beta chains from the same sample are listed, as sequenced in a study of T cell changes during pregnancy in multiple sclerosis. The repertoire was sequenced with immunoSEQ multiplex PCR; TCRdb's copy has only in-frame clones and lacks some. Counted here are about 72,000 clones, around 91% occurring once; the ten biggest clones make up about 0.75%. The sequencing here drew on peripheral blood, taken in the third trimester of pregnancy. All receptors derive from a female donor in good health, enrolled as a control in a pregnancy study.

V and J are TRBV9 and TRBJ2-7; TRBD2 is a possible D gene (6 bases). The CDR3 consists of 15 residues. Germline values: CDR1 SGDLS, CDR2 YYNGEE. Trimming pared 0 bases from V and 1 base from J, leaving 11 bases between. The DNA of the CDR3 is TGTGCCAGCAGCGTAGACGGGAGTAGGTCCTACGAGCAGTACTTC. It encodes CASSVDGSRSYEQYF.

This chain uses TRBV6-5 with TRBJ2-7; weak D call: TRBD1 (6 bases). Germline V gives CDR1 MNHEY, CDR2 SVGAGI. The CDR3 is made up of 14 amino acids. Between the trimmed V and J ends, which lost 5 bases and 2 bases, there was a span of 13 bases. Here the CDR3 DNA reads TGTGCCAGCAGTCGCCGAGGGGGTACCTACGAGCAGTACTTC. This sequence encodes CASSRRGGTYEQYF.

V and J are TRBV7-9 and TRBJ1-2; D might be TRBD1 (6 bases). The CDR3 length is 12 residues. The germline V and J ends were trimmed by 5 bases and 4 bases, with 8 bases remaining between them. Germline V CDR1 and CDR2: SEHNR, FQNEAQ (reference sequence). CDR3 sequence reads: CASSRGGYGYTF. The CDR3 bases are TGTGCCAGCAGCAGGGGGGGCTATGGCTACACCTTC.

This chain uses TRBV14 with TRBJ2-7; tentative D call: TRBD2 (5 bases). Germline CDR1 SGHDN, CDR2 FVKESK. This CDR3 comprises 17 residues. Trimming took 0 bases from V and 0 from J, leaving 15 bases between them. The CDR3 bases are TGTGCCAGCAGCCAAGATCTTTCACCGGGATACTCCTACGAGCAGTACTTC. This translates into CASSQDLSPGYSYEQYF.

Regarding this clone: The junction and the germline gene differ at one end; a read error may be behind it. This chain's CDR3 is CASSPTGYNEQFF. The CDR3 DNA follows: TGTGCTAGCAGCCCGACAGGGTACAATGAGCAGTTCTTC. The V and J genes are TRBV7-7 and TRBJ2-1; 7 bases fit TRBD1. This CDR3 region has 13 residues. Germline CDR1 reads SSHAT; CDR2 reads FNYEAQ (reference sequence).

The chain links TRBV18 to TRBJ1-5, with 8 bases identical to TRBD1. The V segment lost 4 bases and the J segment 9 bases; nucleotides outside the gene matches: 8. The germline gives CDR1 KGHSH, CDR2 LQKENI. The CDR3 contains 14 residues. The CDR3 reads CASSRGQGGGPQHF. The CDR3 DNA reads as TGTGCCAGCTCACGAGGACAGGGCGGGGGGCCCCAGCATTTT.

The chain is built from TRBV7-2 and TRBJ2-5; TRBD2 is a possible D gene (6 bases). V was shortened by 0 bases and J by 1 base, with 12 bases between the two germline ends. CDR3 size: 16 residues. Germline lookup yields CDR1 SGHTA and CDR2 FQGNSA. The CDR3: CASSLARGRAQETQYF. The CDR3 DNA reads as TGTGCCAGCAGCTTAGCGCGGGGCAGGGCCCAAGAGACCCAGTACTTC.

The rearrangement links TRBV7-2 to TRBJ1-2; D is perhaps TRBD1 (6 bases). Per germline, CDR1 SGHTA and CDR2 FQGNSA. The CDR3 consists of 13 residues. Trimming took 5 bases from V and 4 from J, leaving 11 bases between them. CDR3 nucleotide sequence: TGTGCCAGCAGCATCTCAGGGGCCTATGGCTACACCTTC. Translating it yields CASSISGAYGYTF.

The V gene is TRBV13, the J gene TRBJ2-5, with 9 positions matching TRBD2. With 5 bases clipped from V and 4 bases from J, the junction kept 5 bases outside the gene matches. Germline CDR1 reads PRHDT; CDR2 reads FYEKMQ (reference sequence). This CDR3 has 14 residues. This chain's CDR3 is CASSISGGGETQYF. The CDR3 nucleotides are TGTGCCAGCAGCATTAGCGGGGGTGGAGAGACCCAGTACTTC.

The CDR3: CASSLARGKNTEAFF. DNA for the CDR3: TGTGCCAGCAGTTTGGCCAGGGGGAAGAACACTGAAGCTTTCTTT. The V call is TRBV6-6, the J call TRBJ1-1; 7 nucleotides line up with TRBD1. The germline V gene encodes CDR1 MNHNY and CDR2 SVGAGI (reference sequence). The CDR3 is made up of 15 amino acids. Unmatched junction bases numbered 6, after V lost 4 bases and J lost 1 base.

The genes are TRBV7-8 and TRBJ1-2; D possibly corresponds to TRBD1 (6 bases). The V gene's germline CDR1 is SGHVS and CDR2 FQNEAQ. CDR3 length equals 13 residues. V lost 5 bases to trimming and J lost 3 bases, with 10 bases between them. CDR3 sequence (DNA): TGTGCCAGCAGCCCGGACAGCTACTATGGCTACACCTTC. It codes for CASSPDSYYGYTF.

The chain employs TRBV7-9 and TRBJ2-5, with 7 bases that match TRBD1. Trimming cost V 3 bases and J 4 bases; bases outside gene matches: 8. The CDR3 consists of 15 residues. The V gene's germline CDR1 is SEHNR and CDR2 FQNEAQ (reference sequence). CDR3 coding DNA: TGTGCCAGCAGCTTCAGGAAGGGGGCTCGAGAGACCCAGTACTTC. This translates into CASSFRKGARETQYF.

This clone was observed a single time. The CDR3 spells CASTRLAGGTEAFF. The CDR3 region has the DNA TGTGCCAGCACTAGATTGGCGGGGGGCACTGAAGCTTTCTTT. The V gene is TRBV19, the J gene TRBJ1-1; a weak D match, TRBD1 (5 bases). The length of the CDR3 is 14 residues. The germline CDR1 and CDR2 sequences are LNHDA and SQIVND (reference sequence). V was clipped by 9 bases and J by 4 bases, with 18 bases between them.

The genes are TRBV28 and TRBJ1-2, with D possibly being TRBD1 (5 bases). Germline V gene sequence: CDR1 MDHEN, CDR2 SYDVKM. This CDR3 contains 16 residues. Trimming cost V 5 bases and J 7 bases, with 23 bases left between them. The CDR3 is CASSRLSSTETGGYTF. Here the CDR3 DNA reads TGTGCCAGCAGTCGACTTTCCTCGACAGAAACCGGTGGCTACACCTTC.

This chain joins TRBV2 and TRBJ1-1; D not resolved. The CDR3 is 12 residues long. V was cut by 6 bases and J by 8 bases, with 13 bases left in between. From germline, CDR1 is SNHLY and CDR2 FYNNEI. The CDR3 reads CASSRSGVEAFF. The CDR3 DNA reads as TGTGCCAGCAGCCGGTCTGGTGTAGAAGCTTTCTTT.

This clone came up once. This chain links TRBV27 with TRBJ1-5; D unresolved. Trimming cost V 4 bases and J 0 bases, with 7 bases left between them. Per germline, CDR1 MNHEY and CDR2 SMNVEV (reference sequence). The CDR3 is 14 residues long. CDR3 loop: CASSSTVSNQPQHF. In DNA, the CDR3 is TGTGCCAGCAGTTCCACAGTTAGCAATCAGCCCCAGCATTTT.

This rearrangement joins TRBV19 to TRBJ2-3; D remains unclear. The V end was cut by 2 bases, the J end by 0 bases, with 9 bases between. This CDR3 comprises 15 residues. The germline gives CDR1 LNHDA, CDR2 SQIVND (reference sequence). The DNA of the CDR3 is TGTGCCAGTAGTATATCTATCTCTAGCACAGATACGCAGTATTTT. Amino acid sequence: CASSISISSTDTQYF.